This T cell receptor (beta chain) was sequenced for a study of cytomegalovirus exposure and HLA in healthy donors. The PCR used 60 Vbeta and 13 Jbeta primers. Sequencing was performed with immunoSEQ multiplex PCR; in TCRdb, only in-frame clones are kept and a portion is missing. Of 220,000 or so clones in the sample, approximately 80% are singletons; the top ten hold about 3.8%. Input material: PBMCs. This receptor was taken from a male donor in good health and CMV-seronegative.

CDR3 DNA sequence: TGCGCCAGCAGCTTGGGTCTGCAGGGCCTTTACACTGAAGCTTTCTTT. Its translation: CASSLGLQGLYTEAFF. The chain links TRBV5-1 to TRBJ1-1; D may be TRBD1 (5 bases). CDR3 length equals 16 residues. Germline V lookup: CDR1 SGHRS, CDR2 YFSETQ. V shed 0 bases and J shed 3 bases, with 15 bases lying between them.